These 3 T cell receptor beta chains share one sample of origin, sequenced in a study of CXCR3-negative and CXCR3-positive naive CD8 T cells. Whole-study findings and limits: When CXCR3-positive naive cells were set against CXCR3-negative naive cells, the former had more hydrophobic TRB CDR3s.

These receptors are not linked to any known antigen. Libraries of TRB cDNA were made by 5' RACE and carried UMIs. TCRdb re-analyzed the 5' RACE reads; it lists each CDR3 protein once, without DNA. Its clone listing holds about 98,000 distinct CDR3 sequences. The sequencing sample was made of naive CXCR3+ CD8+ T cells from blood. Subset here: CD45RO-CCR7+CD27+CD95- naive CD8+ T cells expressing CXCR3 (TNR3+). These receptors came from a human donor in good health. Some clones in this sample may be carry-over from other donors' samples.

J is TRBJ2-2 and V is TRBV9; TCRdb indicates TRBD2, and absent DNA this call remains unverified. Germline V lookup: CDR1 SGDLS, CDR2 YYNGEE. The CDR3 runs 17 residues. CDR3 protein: CASSPPTSGGNTGELFF.

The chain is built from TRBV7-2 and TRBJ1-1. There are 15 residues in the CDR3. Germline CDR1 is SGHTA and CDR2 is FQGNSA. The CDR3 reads CASSESTYLVTEAFF. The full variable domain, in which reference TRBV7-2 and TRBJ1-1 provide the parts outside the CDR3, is GAGVSQSPSNKVTEKGKDVELRCDPISGHTALYWYRQSLGQGLEFLIYFQGNSAPDKSGLPSDRFSAERTGGSVSTLTIQRTQQEDSAVYLCASSESTYLVTEAFFGQGTRLTVV.

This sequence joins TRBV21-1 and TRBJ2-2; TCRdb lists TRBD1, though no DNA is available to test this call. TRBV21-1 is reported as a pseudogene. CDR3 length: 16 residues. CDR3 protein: CASSRVRRGSPGSCFF.